Detailed here is one T cell receptor (beta chain). The data were produced by immunoSEQ multiplex PCR, yet TCRdb's version contains in-frame clones alone and is incomplete. The data show 80,000 to 90,000 clones, roughly 89% seen once. This sample is drawn from a study of T cell responses to AZD1222 COVID-19 vaccine. This CDR3 contains 19 residues. The trim removed 3 bases at V and 9 bases at J, leaving 15 bases unmatched. CDR1 is SEHNR, CDR2 FQNEAQ, per germline (reference sequence). The receptor comes from an adult in good health. The specimen was peripheral blood, collected on day 0 of AZD1222 vaccination. The V call is TRBV7-9, the J call TRBJ2-1; TRBD2 agrees at 15 bases. The CDR3 sequence: CASSFRTSGRALTVREQFF. CDR3 bases: TGTGCCAGCAGCTTCAGGACTAGCGGGAGGGCCTTAACTGTGCGTGAGCAGTTCTTC.